This record covers a single T cell receptor (beta chain). The antigen is unknown. This sample stems from a study of blood T cells in healthy people across ages. Study conclusions and caveats: Diversity estimated from one million T cells was considered an underestimate.

A second PCR of roughly 7 to 11 cycles used a sample-barcoded 5' primer and a J-beta primer mix. TCRdb analysed the 5' RACE reads with MiXCR anew, one entry per CDR3 protein. The data show 1.5 million or so distinct CDR3 sequences, with roughly 43% seen just once and about 4.1% held by the top ten. No fewer than 5 micrograms of total RNA were isolated from every sample. V was clipped by 0 bases and J by 1 base, with 12 bases between them. The V gene's germline CDR1 is MGHRA and CDR2 YSYEKL. This CDR3 has 16 amino acids. The origin of this receptor is a woman aged 18-29 years in good health. Sequencing was performed on blood. This sequence joins TRBV4-1 and TRBJ1-1; the D is unclear. The CDR3 sequence is CASSQDGLRQNTEAFF. The CDR3 DNA is TGCGCCAGCAGCCAAGATGGCCTACGACAGAACACTGAAGCTTTCTTT.